This T cell receptor beta chain stems from a study of T cells in Graves' hyperthyroidism and ophthalmopathy. Template material for amplifying TCR beta CDR3 regions consisted of RNA transcripts. HTBI primers were employed in a first-round RT-PCR of the TCR CDR3. One entry per CDR3 protein results from TCRdb running MiXCR on the multiplex PCR reads. The sample consists of 300,000 or so distinct CDR3 sequences, roughly 18% of them appearing once. From germline, CDR1 is MDHEN and CDR2 SYDVKM. Unmatched junction bases numbered 3, after V lost 3 bases and J lost 1 base. This CDR3 spans 15 amino acids. There are many counts of this clonotype.

This chain joins TRBV28 and TRBJ2-3, with 8 positions matching TRBD1. This clonotype was sampled from a woman between 45 and 60 years old with Graves' hyperthyroidism. What was sequenced was blood. CDR3 sequence (DNA): TGTGCCAGCAGTTTCAGGGGGCGCGGCACAGATACGCAGTATTTT. Translating it yields CASSFRGRGTDTQYF. Looking up the rest from reference TRBV28 and TRBJ2-3 gives the full variable domain: DVKVTQSSRYLVKRTGEKVFLECVQDMDHENMFWYRQDPGLGLRLIYFSYDVKMKEKGDIPEGYSVSREKKERFSLILESASTNQTSMYLCASSFRGRGTDTQYFGPGTRLTVL.